The present TCR beta chain was sequenced within a study of CD8 T cells in Susac syndrome. Overall study findings and caveats: The study's TCR sequencing and HLA analysis covered a relatively small number of individuals, and the study acknowledged this.

Comment on this clonotype: Its target is not known.

Sequencing targeted TCR beta in T cells from blood (CD8+ and CD4+). Germline CDR1 is MDHEN and CDR2 is SYDVKM. The CDR3 runs 14 residues. Trimming stripped 5 bases from V and 5 bases from J, with 15 bases between. RNA was extracted with the RNeasy kit, and a quantity of roughly 0.5 to 1 ug was reverse transcribed using random hexamers. Multiplex immunoSEQ PCR targeted 54 Vbeta and 13 Jbeta TCR beta segments. TCRdb independently ran MiXCR on the immunoSEQ multiplex PCR reads; one entry per CDR3 protein. The sample includes some 100,000 distinct CDR3 sequences, about nine tenths of them seen just once. Sequencing used CD8+ T cells from PBMCs. This sequence was found in a human donor in good health. The rearrangement links TRBV28 to TRBJ2-5; the D is unclear. The CDR3 DNA reads as TGTGCCAGCAGTCCTCTTCGGGCGACGGAGACCCAGTACTTC. Translation gives CASSPLRATETQYF.